The next 13 T cell receptor beta chains were all read from a single sample in a study of blood T cell repertoires in COVID-19 (dated by TCRdb to 2019 to 2021). Receptor libraries were prepared by the immunoSEQ multiplex PCR assay. TCRdb provides this immuneACCESS table in a form limited to in-frame rearrangements. Some clones are lacking; in checked studies, under half of them reflect an unresolved V gene, and why the rest are absent is not known. The sample includes tens of thousands of clones, with 90% to 95% observed a single time. The ten largest clonotypes hold 8.6% of the sample. Sequenced sample: peripheral blood. The receptor source for this set is a human donor in a cohort sampled during active COVID-19.

The chain joins TRBV20-1 to TRBJ1-1; the match to TRBD1 covers 7 bases. Trimming cost V 3 bases and J 6 bases; bases outside gene matches: 7. The V gene's germline CDR1 is DFQATT and CDR2 SNEGSKA (reference sequence). The CDR3 has 13 residues. The CDR3 loop is CSASRTGWAEAFF. CDR3 DNA: TGCAGTGCTAGTAGGACAGGCTGGGCTGAAGCTTTCTTT.

The CDR3 spells CASSPGRWGNSPLHF. CDR3 bases: TGTGCCAGCAGTCCAGGGAGGTGGGGTAATTCACCCCTCCACTTT. This chain links TRBV6-2 or TRBV6-3 with TRBJ1-6, with D maybe TRBD1 (5 bases). Germline lookup yields CDR1 MNHEY and CDR2 SVGEGT. This CDR3 contains 15 residues. V was pared by 5 bases and J by 6 bases, with 14 bases between.

V usage is TRBV5-4 and J usage is TRBJ2-1; D gene ambiguous. Germline lookup yields CDR1 SGHNT and CDR2 YYREEE (reference sequence). V was trimmed by 5 bases and J by 5 bases, leaving 11 bases between them. CDR3 length: 13 amino acids. CDR3 sequence (DNA): TGTGCCAGCAGTTCCAACCAGAACAATGAGCAGTTCTTC. Its translation: CASSSNQNNEQFF. Supplemented by reference TRBV5-4 and TRBJ2-1, the full variable domain reads ETGVTQSPTHLIKTRGQQVTLRCSSQSGHNTVSWYQQALGQGPQFIFQYYREEENGRGNFPPRFSGLQFPNYSSELNVNALELDDSALYLCASSSNQNNEQFFGPGTRLTVL.

The chain uses TRBV15 and TRBJ2-1; TRBD2 matches at 8 bases. The CDR3 totals 19 residues. From germline, CDR1 is LNHNV and CDR2 YYDKDF (reference sequence). Trimming at V came to 0 bases and at J to 2 bases, leaving 12 bases not matched to a gene. CDR3 in amino acids: CATSRDVLFDGRAYNEQFF. The CDR3 nucleotides read TGTGCCACCAGCAGAGATGTCCTCTTTGACGGGAGGGCCTACAATGAGCAGTTCTTC. The whole variable domain, filled in from reference TRBV15 and TRBJ2-1, reads DAMVIQNPRYQVTQFGKPVTLSCSQTLNHNVMYWYQQKSSQAPKLLFHYYDKDFNNEADTPDNFQSRRPNTSFCFLDIRSPGLGDTAMYLCATSRDVLFDGRAYNEQFFGPGTRLTVL.

The CDR3 DNA is TGTGCCAGCAGTGAATCCAGCGGGAGCACAGATACGCAGTATTTT. It codes for CASSESSGSTDTQYF. This chain uses TRBV2 with TRBJ2-3, with D possibly being TRBD2 (6 bases). This CDR3 spans 15 amino acids. Germline CDR1 reads SNHLY; CDR2 reads FYNNEI. The ends were cut back, 2 bases at V and 0 bases at J, with 9 bases in the middle.

This clone was observed a few times. V gene TRBV7-8 combines with J gene TRBJ2-3, with a weak D call TRBD2 (6 bases). V lost 5 bases and J 2 bases, leaving 17 bases between the germline ends. The CDR3 contains 16 residues. Germline values: CDR1 SGHVS, CDR2 FQNEAQ. The CDR3 region has the DNA TGTGCCAGCAGCCGAATTGGAGGGGCAGCCACAGATACGCAGTATTTT. Amino acid sequence: CASSRIGGAATDTQYF.

This clone was seen just once. The chain combines TRBV6-5 with TRBJ2-7, with TRBD2 identical over 10 bases. V lost 5 bases, J lost 6 bases, and 7 bases stayed unmatched. The CDR3 has 14 residues. Germline CDR1 is MNHEY and CDR2 is SVGAGI. The chain's CDR3 is CASSLLAGVGEQYF. The CDR3 nucleotides read TGTGCCAGCAGTCTTCTAGCGGGAGTCGGCGAGCAGTACTTC.

The V call is TRBV4-3, the J call TRBJ2-7; TRBD2 matches at 8 bases. V was pared by 2 bases and J by 5 bases, with 8 bases of the junction left unmatched. This CDR3 is built from 15 residues. Per the germline V gene, CDR1 is LGHNA and CDR2 is YSLEER. The CDR3 reads CASSQQVSSGHEQYF. CDR3 DNA sequence: TGCGCCAGCAGCCAACAGGTGTCTAGCGGGCACGAGCAGTACTTC.

This chain uses TRBV7-8 with TRBJ1-2; 8 bases align to TRBD1. The CDR3 contains 15 residues. Per the germline V gene, CDR1 is SGHVS and CDR2 is FQNEAQ. The J segment lost 4 bases and the V segment lost 0 bases, leaving 4 bases of the junction unmatched. CDR3 coding DNA: TGTGCCAGCAGCTTAGCGGGACAGGATACCTATGGCTACACCTTC. Translated: CASSLAGQDTYGYTF.

The chain is built from TRBV5-1 and TRBJ2-4; D may be TRBD2 (5 bases). This CDR3 comprises 19 residues. V dropped 0 bases and J dropped 2 bases, with 21 bases sitting between them. CDR1 is SGHRS, CDR2 YFSETQ, per germline. The CDR3 reads CASSLGVSVGSMTKNIQYF. The CDR3 DNA sequence: TGCGCCAGCAGCTTGGGCGTTAGCGTGGGTTCGATGACCAAAAACATTCAGTACTTC.

In this sample, this clone turned up a few times. The gene calls are TRBV5-4 and TRBJ2-1; D not resolved. Germline CDR1 reads SGHNT; CDR2 reads YYREEE (reference sequence). This CDR3 region has 14 residues. V dropped 6 bases and J dropped 0 bases, with 10 bases sitting between them. This CDR3 is CASMLESSYNEQFF. CDR3 DNA sequence: TGTGCCAGCATGCTGGAGAGCTCCTACAATGAGCAGTTCTTC.

J is TRBJ2-2 and V is TRBV7-2, with TRBD2 matching over 8 bases. With V trimmed by 1 base and J by 3 bases, 1 base remained unmatched. Germline CDR1 reads SGHTA; CDR2 reads FQGNSA. The CDR3 spans 15 residues. Here the CDR3 reads CASSLDGRDTGELFF. CDR3 DNA sequence: TGTGCCAGCAGCTTAGACGGGAGGGACACCGGGGAGCTGTTTTTT.

The sample holds one count of this clone. This chain uses TRBV30 with TRBJ1-6; 8 bases are shared with TRBD1. The CDR3 sequence is 16 residues long. Losses at the gene ends were 4 bases for V and 5 bases for J; bases not matched to a gene: 10. Germline-derived CDR1 and CDR2 are GTSNPN and SVGIG (reference sequence). The CDR3 DNA is TGTGCCTGGATTCGCACCGGGACAGGCAATAATTCACCCCTCCACTTT. This codes for CAWIRTGTGNNSPLHF.